The subject of this entry is one T cell receptor (beta chain). Trimming cost V 4 bases and J 5 bases; bases outside gene matches: 9. CDR1 and CDR2 from the germline V gene are SGHDT and YYEEEE. This CDR3 is built from 15 residues. The data were produced by immunoSEQ multiplex PCR, yet TCRdb's version contains in-frame clones alone and is incomplete. The sample yields some 250,000 clones, 70% to 90% seen once. This sample is drawn from a study of blood T cell repertoires in COVID-19. Overall study: Material from acute and convalescent COVID-19 was sourced from the United States, Italy and Spain. Sample material is recorded as cDNA or gDNA derived from T cells, B-cell-depleted T cells, or PBMCs.

The source material was peripheral blood. The clonotype originates from a human donor in a cohort sampled during active COVID-19. The chain uses TRBV5-6 and TRBJ1-5; 7 bases line up with TRBD1. The CDR3 protein is CASSATGFYDQPQHF. The CDR3 nucleotides read TGTGCCAGCAGCGCGACAGGGTTCTATGATCAGCCCCAGCATTTT. Full variable domain (remainder filled in from reference TRBV5-6 and TRBJ1-5): DAGVTQSPTHLIKTRGQQVTLRCSPKSGHDTVSWYQQALGQGPQFIFQYYEEEERQRGNFPDRFSGHQFPNYSSELNVNALLLGDSALYLCASSATGFYDQPQHFGDGTRLSIL.